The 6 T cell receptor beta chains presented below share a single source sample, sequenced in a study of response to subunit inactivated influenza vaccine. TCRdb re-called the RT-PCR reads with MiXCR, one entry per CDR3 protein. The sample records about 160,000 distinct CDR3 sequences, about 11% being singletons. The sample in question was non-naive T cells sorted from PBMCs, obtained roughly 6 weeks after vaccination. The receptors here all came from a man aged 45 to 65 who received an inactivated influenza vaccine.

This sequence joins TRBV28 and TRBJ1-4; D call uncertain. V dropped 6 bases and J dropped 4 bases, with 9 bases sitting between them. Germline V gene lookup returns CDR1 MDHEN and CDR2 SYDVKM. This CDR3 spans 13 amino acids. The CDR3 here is CASRRAYNEKLFF. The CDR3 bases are TGTGCCAGCAGAAGGGCTTATAATGAAAAACTGTTTTTT.

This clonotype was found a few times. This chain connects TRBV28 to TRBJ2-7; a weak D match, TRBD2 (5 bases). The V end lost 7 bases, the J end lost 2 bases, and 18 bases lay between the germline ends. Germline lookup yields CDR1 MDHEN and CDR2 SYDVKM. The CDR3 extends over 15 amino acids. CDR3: CASTPRVIAPYEQYF. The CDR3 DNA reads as TGTGCCAGCACCCCGAGGGTGATAGCCCCCTACGAGCAGTACTTC.

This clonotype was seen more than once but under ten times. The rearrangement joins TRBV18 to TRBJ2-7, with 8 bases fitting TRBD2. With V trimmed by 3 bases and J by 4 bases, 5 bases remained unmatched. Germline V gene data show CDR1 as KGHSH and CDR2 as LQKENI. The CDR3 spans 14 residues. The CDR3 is CASSPLSGAYEQYF. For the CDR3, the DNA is TGTGCCAGCTCACCTCTTAGCGGGGCATACGAGCAGTACTTC.

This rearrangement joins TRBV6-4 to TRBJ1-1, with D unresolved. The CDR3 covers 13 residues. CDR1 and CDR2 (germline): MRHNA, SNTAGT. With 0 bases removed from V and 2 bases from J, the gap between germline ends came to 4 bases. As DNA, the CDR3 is TGTGCCAGCAGTGACTCGGACAACACTGAAGCTTTCTTT. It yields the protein CASSDSDNTEAFF.

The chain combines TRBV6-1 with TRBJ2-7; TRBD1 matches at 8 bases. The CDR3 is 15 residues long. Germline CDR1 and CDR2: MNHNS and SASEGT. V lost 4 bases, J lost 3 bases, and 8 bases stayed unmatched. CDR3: CASSAVRQGFYEQYF. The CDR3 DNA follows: TGTGCCAGCAGTGCCGTTAGACAGGGGTTCTACGAGCAGTACTTC.

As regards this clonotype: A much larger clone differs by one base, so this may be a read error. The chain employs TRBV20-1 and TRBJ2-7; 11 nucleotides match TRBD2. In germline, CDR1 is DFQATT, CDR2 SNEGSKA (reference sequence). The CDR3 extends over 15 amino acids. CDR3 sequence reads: CSARGFTSGSYEQHF. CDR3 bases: TGCAGTGCTAGAGGTTTTACTAGCGGGAGCTACGAGCAGCACTTC.